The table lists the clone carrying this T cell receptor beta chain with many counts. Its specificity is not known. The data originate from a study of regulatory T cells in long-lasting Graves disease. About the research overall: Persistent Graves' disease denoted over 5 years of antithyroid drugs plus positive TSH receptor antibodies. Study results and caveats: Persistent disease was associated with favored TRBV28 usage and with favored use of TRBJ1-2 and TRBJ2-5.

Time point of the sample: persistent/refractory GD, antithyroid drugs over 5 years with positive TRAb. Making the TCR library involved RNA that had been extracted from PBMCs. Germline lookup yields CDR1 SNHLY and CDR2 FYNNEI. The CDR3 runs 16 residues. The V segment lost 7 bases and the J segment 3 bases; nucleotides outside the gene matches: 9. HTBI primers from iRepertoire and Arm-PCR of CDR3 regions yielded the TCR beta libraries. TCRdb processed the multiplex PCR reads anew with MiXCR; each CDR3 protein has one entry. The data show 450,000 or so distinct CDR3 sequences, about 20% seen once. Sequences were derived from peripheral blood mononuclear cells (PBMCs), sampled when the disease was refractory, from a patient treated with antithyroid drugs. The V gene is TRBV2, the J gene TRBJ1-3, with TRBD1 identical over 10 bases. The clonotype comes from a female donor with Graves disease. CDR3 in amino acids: CASKSIRDRGGNTIYF. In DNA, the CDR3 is TGTGCCAGCAAAAGTATCCGGGACAGGGGTGGAAACACCATATATTTT. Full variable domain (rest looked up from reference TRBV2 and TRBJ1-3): EPEVTQTPSHQVTQMGQEVILRCVPISNHLYFYWYRQILGQKVEFLVSFYNNEISEKSEIFDDQFSVERPDGSNFTLKIRSTKLEDSAMYFCASKSIRDRGGNTIYFGEGSWLTVV.